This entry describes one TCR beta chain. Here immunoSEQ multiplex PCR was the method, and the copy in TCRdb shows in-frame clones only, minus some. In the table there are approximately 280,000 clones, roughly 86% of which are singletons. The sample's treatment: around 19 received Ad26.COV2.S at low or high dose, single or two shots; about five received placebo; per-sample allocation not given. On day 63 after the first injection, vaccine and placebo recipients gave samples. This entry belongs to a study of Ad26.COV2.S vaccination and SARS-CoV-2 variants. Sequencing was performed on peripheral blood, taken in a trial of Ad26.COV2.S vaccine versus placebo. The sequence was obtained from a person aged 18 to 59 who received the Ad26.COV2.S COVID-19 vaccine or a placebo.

The CDR3 is CASSQTSGRYNEQFF. DNA for the CDR3: TGTGCCAGCAGCCAGACTAGCGGTAGATACAATGAGCAGTTCTTC. The V gene is TRBV5-4, the J gene TRBJ2-1; the match to TRBD2 covers 9 bases. Germline assignment: CDR1 SGHNT and CDR2 YYREEE (reference sequence). Trimming removed 4 bases from V and 4 bases from J; junction bases left unmatched: 6. The CDR3 covers 15 residues.